This TCR beta chain was captured in a study of neurological immune-mediated disorders. This CDR3 is 13 amino acids long. Between the trimmed V and J ends, which lost 1 base and 7 bases, there was a span of 13 bases. CDR1 DFQATT and CDR2 SNEGSKA come from the germline V gene (reference sequence). The unsorted libraries were made from 2 million PBMCs kept at -80 C. Study-level results: HTLV-1-associated myelopathy displayed the greatest TCR clonal expansion, and multiple sclerosis exhibited the smallest, lower than that of healthy controls. None of the CDR3 amino acid sequences found in expanded clones was shared across subjects. This suggests that the TCR-beta repertoires were private in all groups.

The making of cDNA relied on 5'RACE with 10-nucleotide random UMIs. TCRdb fed the 5' RACE reads into MiXCR, producing one record per CDR3 protein. The sample lists about 36,000 distinct CDR3 sequences, approximately 10% occurring once. This clonotype was seen a handful of times. The target antigen is unknown. The TCR sequence derives from a woman aged 30 to 39 with HTLV-1-associated myelopathy (HAM/TSP). Sequenced sample: PBMCs. The gene calls are TRBV20-1 and TRBJ1-2, with a weak D call TRBD1 (6 bases). CDR3 sequence (DNA): TGCAGTGCTAGAGGGGGCAGGGGATTTGGCTACACCTTC. Translated, it gives CSARGGRGFGYTF.